This record covers a single T cell receptor (beta chain). This sample was included in a study of blood T cell repertoires in COVID-19. Turning to the study itself: COVID-19 samples collected from the United States, Italy and Spain covered acute and convalescent phases. PBMCs, B-cell-depleted T cells, or T cells were the source of the cDNA or gDNA that made up the material.

Under the authors' procedure: For nucleated cells, counts were estimated from reference gene primer amplification. Sequenced by immunoSEQ multiplex PCR; TCRdb stores in-frame clones only, minus some. V, J and clone size are those of that table, while D and trimming were read from the DNA. In the table there are 160,000 or so clones, over 85% of which are singletons. Followed over time, Seattle patients had been enrolled while infection was active. The receptor's source is an older woman with COVID-19, enrolled during active disease. The specimen sequenced was peripheral blood.

CDR3 residues: CASRPTVATGELFF. CDR3 DNA sequence: TGTGCCAGCAGACCGACAGTGGCCACCGGGGAGCTGTTTTTT. This chain uses TRBV5-6 with TRBJ2-2; D might be TRBD1 (5 bases). V gave up 5 bases and J gave up 4 bases, with 12 bases separating them. Germline-derived CDR1 and CDR2 are SGHDT and YYEEEE. The CDR3 spans 14 residues.